This T cell receptor beta chain stems from a study of T cells in Graves' hyperthyroidism and ophthalmopathy. RNA transcripts provided the source from which TCR beta CDR3 regions were amplified. An initial round of RT-PCR targeting the TCR CDR3 relied on the HTBI primer set. One entry per CDR3 protein results from TCRdb running MiXCR on the multiplex PCR reads. The table has approximately 420,000 distinct CDR3 sequences, 15% seen once. Trimming took 3 bases from V and 2 from J, leaving 16 bases between them. The CDR3 contains 17 residues. Germline CDR1 and CDR2: SGHNT and YENEEA. This sequence originates from a woman aged 25 to 39 with Graves' hyperthyroidism. The chain has TRBV11-3 and TRBJ2-2; tentatively, D is TRBD2 (5 bases). Sequences were obtained from blood. The CDR3 coding sequence is TGTGCCAGCAGCTTTATAGACGGGGAGACTAACACCGGGGAGCTGTTTTTT. Its protein product is CASSFIDGETNTGELFF.